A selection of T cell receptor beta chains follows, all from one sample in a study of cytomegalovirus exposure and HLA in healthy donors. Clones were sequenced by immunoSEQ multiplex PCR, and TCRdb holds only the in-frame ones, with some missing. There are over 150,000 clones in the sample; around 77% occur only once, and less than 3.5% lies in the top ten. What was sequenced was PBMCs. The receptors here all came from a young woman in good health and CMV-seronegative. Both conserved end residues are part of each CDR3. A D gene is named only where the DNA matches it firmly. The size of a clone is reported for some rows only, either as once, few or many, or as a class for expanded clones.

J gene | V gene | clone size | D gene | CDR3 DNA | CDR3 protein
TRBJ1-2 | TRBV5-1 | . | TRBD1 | TGCGCCAGCAGCCTCCGCCCCGTGGACAGGAACTCCTATGGCTACACCTTC | CASSLRPVDRNSYGYTF
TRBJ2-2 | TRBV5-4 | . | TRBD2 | TGTGCCAGCAGCCCCGGACTAGCGGGATTGAGCGGGGAGCTGTTTTTT | CASSPGLAGLSGELFF
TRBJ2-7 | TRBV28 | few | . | TGTGCCAGCAGTTTCATTCCCGGTCCCTACGAGCAGTACTTC | CASSFIPGPYEQYF
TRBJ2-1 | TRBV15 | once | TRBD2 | TGTGCCACCGACTGGGGTCGGGAGGTTAGTGAGCAGTTCTTC | CATDWGREVSEQFF
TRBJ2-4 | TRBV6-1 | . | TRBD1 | TGTGCCAGCAGGGCCGGGACAGGTCCAAATATTCAGTACTTC | CASRAGTGPNIQYF
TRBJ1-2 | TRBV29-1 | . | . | TGCAGCGTTGAGGGGGACATAGGGGGCTACACCTTC | CSVEGDIGGYTF
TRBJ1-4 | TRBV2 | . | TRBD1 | TGTGCCACCGCGACGGGACAGGGCCCTAATGAAAAACTGTTTTTT | CATATGQGPNEKLFF
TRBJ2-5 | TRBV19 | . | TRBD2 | TGTGCCAGTAGTATAGAACTAGCGGGAGGGCCGGCAGAGACCCAGTACTTC | CASSIELAGGPAETQYF
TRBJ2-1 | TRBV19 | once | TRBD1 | TGTGCCAGTACCCCCCCGGGACAGGAGTACAATGAGCAGTTCTTC | CASTPPGQEYNEQFF
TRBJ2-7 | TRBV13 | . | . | TGTGCCAGCTCTGAGGGAAGGAACTACGAGCAGTACTTC | CASSEGRNYEQYF